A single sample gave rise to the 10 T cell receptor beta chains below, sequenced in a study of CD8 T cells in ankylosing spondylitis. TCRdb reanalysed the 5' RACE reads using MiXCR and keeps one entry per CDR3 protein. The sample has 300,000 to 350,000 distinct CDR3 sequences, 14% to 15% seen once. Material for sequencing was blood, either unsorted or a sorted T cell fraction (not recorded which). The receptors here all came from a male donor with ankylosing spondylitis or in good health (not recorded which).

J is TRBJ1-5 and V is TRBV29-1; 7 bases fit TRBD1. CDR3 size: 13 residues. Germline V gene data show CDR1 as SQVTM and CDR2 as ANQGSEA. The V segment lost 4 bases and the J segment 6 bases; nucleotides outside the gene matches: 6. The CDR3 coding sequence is TGCAGCGTTGCAGGGGGGGGAGGTCAGCCCCAGCATTTT. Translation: CSVAGGGGQPQHF.

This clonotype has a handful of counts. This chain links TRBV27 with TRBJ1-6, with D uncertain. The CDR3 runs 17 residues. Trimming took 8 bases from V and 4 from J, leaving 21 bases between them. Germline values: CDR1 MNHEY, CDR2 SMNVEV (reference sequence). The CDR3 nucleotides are TGTGCCAGCTGCTACTCGGGCTACCGCACGTATAATTCACCCCTCCACTTT. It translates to CASCYSGYRTYNSPLHF.

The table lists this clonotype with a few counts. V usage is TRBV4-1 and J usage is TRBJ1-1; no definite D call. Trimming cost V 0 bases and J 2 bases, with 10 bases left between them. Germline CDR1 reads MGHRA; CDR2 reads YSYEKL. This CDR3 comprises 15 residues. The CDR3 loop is CASSQDQMVNTEAFF. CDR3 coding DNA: TGCGCCAGCAGCCAAGATCAAATGGTTAACACTGAAGCTTTCTTT.

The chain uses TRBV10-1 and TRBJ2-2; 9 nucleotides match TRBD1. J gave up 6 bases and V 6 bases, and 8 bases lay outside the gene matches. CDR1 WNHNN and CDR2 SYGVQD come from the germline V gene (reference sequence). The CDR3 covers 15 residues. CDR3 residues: CASSPSDRGAGELFF. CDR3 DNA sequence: TGCGCCAGCAGCCCCTCGGACAGGGGAGCCGGGGAGCTGTTTTTT.

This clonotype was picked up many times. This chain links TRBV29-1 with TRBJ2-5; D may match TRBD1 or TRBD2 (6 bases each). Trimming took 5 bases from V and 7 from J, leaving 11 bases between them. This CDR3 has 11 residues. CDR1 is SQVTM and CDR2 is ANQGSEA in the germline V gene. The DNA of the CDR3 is TGCAGCGTTTGGACAGCGGGGACCCAGTACTTC. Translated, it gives CSVWTAGTQYF.

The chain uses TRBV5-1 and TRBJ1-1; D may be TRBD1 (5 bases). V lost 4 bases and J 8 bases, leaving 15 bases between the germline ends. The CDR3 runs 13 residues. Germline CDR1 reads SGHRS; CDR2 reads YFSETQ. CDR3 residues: CASSRDGLWEAFF. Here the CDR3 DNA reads TGCGCCAGCAGCCGGGACGGGCTCTGGGAAGCTTTCTTT.

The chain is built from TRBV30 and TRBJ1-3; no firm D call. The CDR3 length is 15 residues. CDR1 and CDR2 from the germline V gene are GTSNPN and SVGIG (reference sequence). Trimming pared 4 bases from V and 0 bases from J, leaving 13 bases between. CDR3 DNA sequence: TGTGCCTGGAAGGGTCCGGCCTTCTCTGGAAACACCATATATTTT. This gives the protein CAWKGPAFSGNTIYF.

DNA for the CDR3: TGTGCCAGCAGCTTTGCCTCGGTGGCCGTGAACACTGAAGCTTTCTTT. As protein: CASSFASVAVNTEAFF. The rearrangement uses TRBV5-5 and TRBJ1-1; D uncertain. V gave up 2 bases and J gave up 0 bases, with 14 bases separating them. CDR1 is SGHKS and CDR2 is YYEKEE in the germline V gene (reference sequence). The CDR3 has 16 residues.

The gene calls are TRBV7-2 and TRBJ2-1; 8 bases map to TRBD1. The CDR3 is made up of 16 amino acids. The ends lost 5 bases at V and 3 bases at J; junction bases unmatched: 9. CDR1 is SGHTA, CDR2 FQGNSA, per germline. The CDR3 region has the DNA TGTGCCAGCAGCCCTCCCAGACAGGGGATCTACAATGAGCAGTTCTTC. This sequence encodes CASSPPRQGIYNEQFF.

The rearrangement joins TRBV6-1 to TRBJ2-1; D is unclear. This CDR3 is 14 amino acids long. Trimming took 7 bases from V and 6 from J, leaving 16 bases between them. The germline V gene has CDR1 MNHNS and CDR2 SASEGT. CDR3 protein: CASTYRAGTNEQFF. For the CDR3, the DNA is TGTGCCAGCACCTACCGTGCCGGAACCAATGAGCAGTTCTTC.